This T cell receptor beta chain was profiled in a study of OX40 agonist ivuxolimab in advanced cancers. Whole-study context: Under the entry rules, prior anti-PD-1, anti-PD-L1 or anti-CTLA-4 therapy was allowed, and 40% had some. Partial responses were observed in three patients, of whom one had hepatocellular carcinoma and two had cutaneous melanoma.

Using immunoSEQ multiplex PCR, the repertoire was profiled, and TCRdb retains in-frame clones only, with some absent. The table has 75,000 to 100,000 clones, about 84% seen once; the top ten hold 4.5% to 6%. Patients with a history of autoimmune disease or on systemic immunosuppression were excluded. This clone was seen once. The CDR3 totals 16 residues. Per germline, CDR1 SGDLS and CDR2 YYNGEE. The ends were cut back, 0 bases at V and 2 bases at J, with 13 bases in the middle. This receptor was obtained from an adult with an advanced solid tumor such as melanoma, head and neck, liver or kidney cancer. V and J are TRBV9 and TRBJ2-3, with a weak D call TRBD2 (6 bases). Sequencing used CD4+ or CD8+ T cells sorted from blood, obtained in a trial of the OX40 agonist ivuxolimab. Here the CDR3 reads CASSVGLADPTDTQYF. CDR3 nucleotide sequence: TGTGCCAGCAGCGTAGGATTAGCGGACCCCACAGATACGCAGTATTTT.